The 2 T cell receptor beta chains given below trace back to one sample, sequenced in a study of Graves' ophthalmopathy and Graves' hyperthyroidism. From RNA, the CDR3 regions of TCR beta chains were amplified and sequenced. The first-round RT-PCR employed HTBI primers together with the Qiagen OneStep RT-PCR kit. A multiplex PCR was then performed as the second round. TCRdb itself ran the multiplex PCR reads through MiXCR, one entry per CDR3 protein. Of over a million distinct CDR3 sequences listed, about 38% were seen once; the top ten hold around 10%. The sequenced sample was peripheral blood or thyroid tissue (not recorded which). These receptors were taken from an adult man with Graves' hyperthyroidism.

With respect to this clonotype: At one of its ends the junction is not consistent with the germline gene, which may arise from a read error. The chain employs TRBV10-3 and TRBJ1-5; unclear D gene. Germline V CDR1 and CDR2: ENHRY, SYGVKD. This CDR3 has 16 amino acids. CDR3 residues: CASSEWGQVSNQPQHF. The CDR3 DNA sequence: TGTGCCAGCAGTGAATGGGGTCAGGTTAGCAATCAGCCCCAGCATTTT.

This clonotype has ten or more counts. This chain links TRBV6-5 with TRBJ1-1; no clear D gene. The CDR3 has 13 residues. From germline, CDR1 is MNHEY and CDR2 SVGAGI. V was cut by 2 bases and J by 6 bases, with 10 bases left in between. The CDR3 DNA reads TGTGCCAGCAGTTACGGGGAGGTCGCTGAAGCTTTCTTT. Amino acids: CASSYGEVAEAFF.